This TCR beta chain comes out of a study of T cells in Graves' hyperthyroidism and ophthalmopathy. The study, taken as a whole, reports: With a median lead of around 6.7 months before onset, the model predicted ophthalmopathy.

Amplified TCR beta CDR3 regions derived from RNA transcripts. TCR CDR3 regions were first amplified by RT-PCR with HTBI primers. TCRdb passed the multiplex PCR reads through MiXCR, listing each CDR3 protein once. The table has approximately 600,000 distinct CDR3 sequences, over 12% seen once. This clonotype occurred a few times. Its antigen remains unknown. Germline V gene lookup returns CDR1 SGDLS and CDR2 YYNGEE. This CDR3 spans 16 amino acids. Unmatched junction bases numbered 3, after V lost 3 bases and J lost 2 bases. The chain uses TRBV9 and TRBJ2-3, with 13 positions matching TRBD2. The sequenced sample consisted of blood. This TCR derives from a woman aged 18-29 years with Graves' ophthalmopathy. CDR3 in amino acids: CASSAGTSGNTDTQYF. In DNA, the CDR3 is TGTGCCAGCAGCGCAGGGACTAGCGGGAACACAGATACGCAGTATTTT.